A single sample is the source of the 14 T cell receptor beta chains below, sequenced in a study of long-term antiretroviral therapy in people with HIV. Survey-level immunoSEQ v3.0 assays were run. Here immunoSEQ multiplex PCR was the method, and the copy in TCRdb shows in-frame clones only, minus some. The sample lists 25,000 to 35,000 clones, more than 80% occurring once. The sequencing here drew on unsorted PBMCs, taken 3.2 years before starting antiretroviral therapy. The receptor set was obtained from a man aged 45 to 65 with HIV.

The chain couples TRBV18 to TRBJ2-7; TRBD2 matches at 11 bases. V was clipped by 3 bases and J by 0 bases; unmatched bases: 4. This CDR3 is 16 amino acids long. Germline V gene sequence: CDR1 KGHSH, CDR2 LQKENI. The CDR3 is CASSPPTSGGSYEQYF. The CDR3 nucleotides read TGTGCCAGCTCACCCCCCACTAGCGGGGGCTCCTACGAGCAGTACTTC. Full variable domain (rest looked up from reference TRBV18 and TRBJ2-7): NAGVMQNPRHLVRRRGQEARLRCSPMKGHSHVYWYRQLPEEGLKFMVYLQKENIIDESGMPKERFSAEFPKEGPSILRIQQVVRGDSAAYFCASSPPTSGGSYEQYFGPGTRLTVT.

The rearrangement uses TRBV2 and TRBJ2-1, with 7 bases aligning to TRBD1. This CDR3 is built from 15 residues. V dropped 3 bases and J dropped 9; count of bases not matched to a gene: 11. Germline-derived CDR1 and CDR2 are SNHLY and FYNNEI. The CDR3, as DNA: TGTGCCAGCAGTGATGTACACAGGGGATTAACTGAGCAGTTCTTC. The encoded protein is CASSDVHRGLTEQFF.

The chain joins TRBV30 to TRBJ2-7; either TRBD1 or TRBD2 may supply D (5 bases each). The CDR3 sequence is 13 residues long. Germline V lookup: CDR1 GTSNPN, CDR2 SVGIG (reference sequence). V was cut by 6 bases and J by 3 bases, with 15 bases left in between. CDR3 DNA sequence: TGTGCCTGCTACTCCAGGGACGGCTACGAGCAGTACTTC. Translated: CACYSRDGYEQYF.

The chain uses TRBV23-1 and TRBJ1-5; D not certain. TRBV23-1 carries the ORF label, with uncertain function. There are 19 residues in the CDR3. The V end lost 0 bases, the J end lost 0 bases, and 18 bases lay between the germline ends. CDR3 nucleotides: TGCGCCAGCAGTCAATCTTATCCAGGCCGGTTTATTAGCAATCAGCCCCAGCATTTT. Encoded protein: CASSQSYPGRFISNQPQHF.

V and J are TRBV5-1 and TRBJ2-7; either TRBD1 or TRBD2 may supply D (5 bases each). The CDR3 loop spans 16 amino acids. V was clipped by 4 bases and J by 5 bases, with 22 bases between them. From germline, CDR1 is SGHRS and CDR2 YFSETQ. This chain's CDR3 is CASSPVWGSTRNEQYF. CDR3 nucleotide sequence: TGCGCCAGCAGCCCGGTGTGGGGGAGTACGAGGAACGAGCAGTACTTC.

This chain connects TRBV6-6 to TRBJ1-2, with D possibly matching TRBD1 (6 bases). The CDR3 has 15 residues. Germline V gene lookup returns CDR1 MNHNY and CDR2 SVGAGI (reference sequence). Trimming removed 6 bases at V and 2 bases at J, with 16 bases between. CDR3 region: CASRPPQGRNYGYTF. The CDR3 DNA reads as TGTGCCAGCAGGCCCCCACAGGGTAGGAACTATGGCTACACCTTC.

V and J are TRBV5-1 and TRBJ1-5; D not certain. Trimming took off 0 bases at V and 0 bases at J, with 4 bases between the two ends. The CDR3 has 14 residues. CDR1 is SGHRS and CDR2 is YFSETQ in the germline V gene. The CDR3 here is CASSLGFSNQPQHF. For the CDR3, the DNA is TGCGCCAGCAGCTTGGGGTTTAGCAATCAGCCCCAGCATTTT.

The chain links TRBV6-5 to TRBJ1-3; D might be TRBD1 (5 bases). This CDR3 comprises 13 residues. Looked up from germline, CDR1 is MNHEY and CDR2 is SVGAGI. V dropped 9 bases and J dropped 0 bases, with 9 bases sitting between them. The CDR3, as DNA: TGTGCCAGTCGGGACTTCTCTGGAAACACCATATATTTT. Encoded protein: CASRDFSGNTIYF.

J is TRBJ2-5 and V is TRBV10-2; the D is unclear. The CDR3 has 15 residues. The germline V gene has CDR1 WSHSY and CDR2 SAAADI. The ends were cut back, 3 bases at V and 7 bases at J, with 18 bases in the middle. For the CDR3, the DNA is TGCGCCAGCAGTGAAGGGCAATACCTACGAGGGACCCAGTACTTC. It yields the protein CASSEGQYLRGTQYF.

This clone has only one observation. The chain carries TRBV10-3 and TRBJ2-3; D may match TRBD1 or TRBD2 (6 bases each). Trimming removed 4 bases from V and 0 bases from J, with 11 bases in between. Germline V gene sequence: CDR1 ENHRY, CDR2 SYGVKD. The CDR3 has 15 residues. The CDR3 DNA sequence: TGTGCCATCAGTGGGGCGGGACAAAGCACAGATACGCAGTATTTT. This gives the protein CAISGAGQSTDTQYF.

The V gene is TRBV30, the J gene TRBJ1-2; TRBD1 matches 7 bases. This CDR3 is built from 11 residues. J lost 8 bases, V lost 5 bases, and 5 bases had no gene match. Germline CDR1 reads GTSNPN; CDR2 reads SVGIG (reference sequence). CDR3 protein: CAWDGTVGYTF. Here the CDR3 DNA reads TGTGCCTGGGATGGGACAGTCGGCTACACCTTC. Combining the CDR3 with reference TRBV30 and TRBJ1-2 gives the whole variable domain SQTIHQWPATLVQPVGSPLSLECTVEGTSNPNLYWYRQAAGRGLQLLFYSVGIGQISSEVPQNLSASRPQDRQFILSSKKLLLSDSGFYLCAWDGTVGYTFGSGTRLTVV.

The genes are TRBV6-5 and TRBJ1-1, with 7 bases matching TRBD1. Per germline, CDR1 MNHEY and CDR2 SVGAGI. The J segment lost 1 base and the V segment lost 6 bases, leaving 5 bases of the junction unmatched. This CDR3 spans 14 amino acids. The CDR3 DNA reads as TGTGCCAGCAGCCCTTGGACAGGGAACACTGAAGCTTTCTTT. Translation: CASSPWTGNTEAFF.

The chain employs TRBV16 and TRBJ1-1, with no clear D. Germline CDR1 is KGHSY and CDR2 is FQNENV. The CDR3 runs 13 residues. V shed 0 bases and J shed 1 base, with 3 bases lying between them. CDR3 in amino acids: CASSQSGNTEAFF. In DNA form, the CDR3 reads TGTGCCAGCAGCCAATCCGGGAACACTGAAGCTTTCTTT. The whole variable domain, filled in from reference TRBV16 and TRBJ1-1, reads GEEVAQTPKHLVRGEGQKAKLYCAPIKGHSYVFWYQQVLKNEFKFLISFQNENVFDETGMPKERFSAKCLPNSPCSLEIQATKLEDSAVYFCASSQSGNTEAFFGQGTRLTVV.

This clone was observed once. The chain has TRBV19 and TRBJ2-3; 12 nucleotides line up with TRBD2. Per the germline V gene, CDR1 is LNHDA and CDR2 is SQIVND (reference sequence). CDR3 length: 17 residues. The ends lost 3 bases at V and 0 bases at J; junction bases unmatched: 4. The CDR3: CASSMGTSGLSTDTQYF. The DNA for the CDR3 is TGTGCCAGTAGTATGGGGACTAGCGGGTTGAGCACAGATACGCAGTATTTT.